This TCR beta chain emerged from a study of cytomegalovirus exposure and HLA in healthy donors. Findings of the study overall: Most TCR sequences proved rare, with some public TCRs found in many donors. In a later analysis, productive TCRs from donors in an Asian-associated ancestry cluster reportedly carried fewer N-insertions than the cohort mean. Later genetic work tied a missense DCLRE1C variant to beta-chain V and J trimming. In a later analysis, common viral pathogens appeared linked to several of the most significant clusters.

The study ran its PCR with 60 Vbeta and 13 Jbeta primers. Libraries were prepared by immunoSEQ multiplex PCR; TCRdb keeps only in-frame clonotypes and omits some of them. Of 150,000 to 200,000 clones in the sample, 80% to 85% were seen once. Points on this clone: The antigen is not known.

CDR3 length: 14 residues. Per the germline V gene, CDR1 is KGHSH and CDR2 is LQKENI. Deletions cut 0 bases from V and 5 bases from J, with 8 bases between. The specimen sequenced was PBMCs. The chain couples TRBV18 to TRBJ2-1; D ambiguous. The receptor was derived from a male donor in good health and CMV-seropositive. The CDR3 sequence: CASSPPWADNEQFF. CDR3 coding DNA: TGTGCCAGCTCACCACCGTGGGCAGACAATGAGCAGTTCTTC. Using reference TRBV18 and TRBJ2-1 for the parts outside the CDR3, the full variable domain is NAGVMQNPRHLVRRRGQEARLRCSPMKGHSHVYWYRQLPEEGLKFMVYLQKENIIDESGMPKERFSAEFPKEGPSILRIQQVVRGDSAAYFCASSPPWADNEQFFGPGTRLTVL.